The clone carrying this T cell receptor beta chain was recorded many times. Its antigen is currently unknown. These data are taken from a study of T-cell memory formation after mild COVID-19. In the study overall: Clustering of TCRs was largely donor specific. Study-level points and caveats: The pre-infection memory compartment contained some responding clones, suggesting cross-reactive memory joined. While clones contracting from day 15 to 85 were balanced between CD4 and CD8, later expanders leaned CD4+.

The V and J ends lost 4 bases and 5 bases respectively, with 9 bases between them. Germline assignment: CDR1 SQVTM and CDR2 ANQGSEA. The CDR3 has 11 residues. The authors produced TCR alpha and TCR beta cDNA libraries with sample barcodes and UMIs by 5'RACE using constant-segment primers. TCRdb redid the calling of the 5' RACE reads with MiXCR, one entry per CDR3 protein. The sample yields 200,000 to 250,000 distinct CDR3 sequences, roughly 10% seen once. What was sequenced was PBMCs or a T cell subset sorted from them (not recorded which). The chain carries TRBV29-1 and TRBJ2-7; D perhaps matches TRBD2 (6 bases). This TCR came from a man aged 18 to 30 who had mild COVID-19 (a few samples of this study predate the infection). Cell type and time point are not known. Written as DNA, the CDR3 is TGCAGCGTTGGGTCGGGGGACGAGCAGTACGTC. Amino acid sequence: CSVGSGDEQYV.